The following is a T cell receptor (beta chain) sequence with its context. This sample is drawn from a study of blood T cell repertoires in COVID-19. The wider study: Specimens from acute and convalescent COVID-19 originated in the United States, Italy and Spain. T cells, B-cell-depleted T cells, or PBMCs provided the cDNA or gDNA that served as material.

TCRdb keeps only in-frame clones here, not all; method: immunoSEQ multiplex PCR. The profile shows about 160,000 clones, 87% of them singletons. The CDR3 extends over 14 amino acids. V lost 5 bases, J lost 2 bases, and 4 bases stayed unmatched. The germline gives CDR1 MNHEY, CDR2 SVGAGI. Seattle enrolled patients during active infection and tracked them longitudinally. The sequenced sample consisted of peripheral blood. The chain is built from TRBV6-5 and TRBJ2-7; 9 nucleotides match TRBD1. This receptor was taken from a woman in her 70s with COVID-19, enrolled during active disease. This chain's CDR3 is CASSPRTGAYEQYF. The CDR3 bases are TGTGCCAGCAGTCCGAGGACAGGGGCCTACGAGCAGTACTTC.